This T cell receptor beta chain was identified during a study of blood T cell repertoires in COVID-19. Overall study: Researchers got acute and convalescent COVID-19 samples from the United States, Italy and Spain. PBMCs, B-cell-depleted T cells, or T cells were the source of the cDNA or gDNA that made up the material.

TCRdb keeps only in-frame clones here, not all; method: immunoSEQ multiplex PCR. This table has fewer than 400,000 clones, approximately 83% appearing once. Trimming pared 5 bases from V and 3 bases from J, leaving 13 bases between. The CDR3 covers 15 residues. Germline assignment: CDR1 MNHEY and CDR2 SVGAGI. The sequence came from a man between 25 and 39 years old who had recovered from COVID-19. The source material was PBMCs or T cells enriched from blood (not recorded which). This chain links TRBV6-5 with TRBJ2-2; D remains unclear. The CDR3 nucleotides read TGTGCCAGCAGTCCCCTAGGAGAGTACACCGGGGAGCTGTTTTTT. Translation: CASSPLGEYTGELFF.